A selection of T cell receptor beta chains follows, all from one sample in a study of blood T cell repertoires in COVID-19. Produced via immunoSEQ multiplex PCR; TCRdb's table is partial and in-frame only. The sample lists about 160,000 clones, approximately 82% occurring once. The sequenced material came from peripheral blood. The receptors shown here come from a woman at least 80 years old with acute or convalescent COVID-19. CDR3s include the opening cysteine and the closing phenylalanine or tryptophan. The order of the fields is V gene, J gene, clone size, D gene, CDR3 DNA, CDR3 protein. The D gene is left open where the match is weak. A row's size may be missing; if present it is once, few, many or a size class.

V: TRBV9
J: TRBJ2-7
size: NA
D: NA
DNA: TGTGCCAGCAGCGTAGCAGTGGGAGAGGTCTACGAGCAGTACTTC
CDR3: CASSVAVGEVYEQYF

V: TRBV6-5
J: TRBJ2-5
size: NA
D: NA
DNA: TGTGCCAGCAGCAGGGTCGGCGAGACCCAGTACTTC
CDR3: CASSRVGETQYF

V: TRBV5-1
J: TRBJ2-1
size: NA
D: NA
DNA: TGCGCCAGCAGCTTGGGTCCTTTAGCGCCAAACAATGAGCAGTTCTTC
CDR3: CASSLGPLAPNNEQFF

V: TRBV15
J: TRBJ1-6
size: NA
D: NA
DNA: TGTGCCACCAGCAGAGATCCCCGAGTTTTTTCCCATAATTCACCCCTCCACTTT
CDR3: CATSRDPRVFSHNSPLHF

V: TRBV5-5
J: TRBJ2-2
size: NA
D: TRBD2
DNA: TGTGCCAGCAGCCTCGGACTAGCGCCGAACACCGGGGAGCTGTTTTTT
CDR3: CASSLGLAPNTGELFF

V: TRBV19
J: TRBJ2-5
size: NA
D: NA
DNA: TGTGCCAGTAGTATAAGAGGGAGAGGAGAGACCCAGTACTTC
CDR3: CASSIRGRGETQYF

V: TRBV18
J: TRBJ2-7
size: NA
D: NA
DNA: TGTGCCAGCTCACCACAGGAGGGCGGAACCTACGAGCAGTACTTC
CDR3: CASSPQEGGTYEQYF

V: TRBV3-1/TRBV3-2
J: TRBJ1-1
size: once
D: NA
DNA: TGTGCCAGCAGCCCGCTCAGGGCTGAAGCTTTCTTT
CDR3: CASSPLRAEAFF

V: TRBV6-1
J: TRBJ2-7
size: NA
D: TRBD2
DNA: TGTGCCAGCAGTGAACTTATTAGCGGGCCACCCTACGAGCAGTACTTC
CDR3: CASSELISGPPYEQYF

V: TRBV7-9
J: TRBJ2-7
size: NA
D: NA
DNA: TGTGCCAGCAGCTTAGATCTGGGACTCCTGGGGCAAGAGCAGTACTTC
CDR3: CASSLDLGLLGQEQYF

V: TRBV10-2
J: TRBJ1-5
size: NA
D: NA
DNA: TGCGCCAGCACTCTGGAGGGTGGCAATCAGCCCCAGCATTTT
CDR3: CASTLEGGNQPQHF

V: TRBV6-6
J: TRBJ2-2
size: NA
D: NA
DNA: TGTGCCAGCTCCCAGGGTGTGGCCGGGGAGCTGTTTTTT
CDR3: CASSQGVAGELFF

V: TRBV5-6
J: TRBJ1-2
size: NA
D: NA
DNA: TGTGCCAGCAGCCTAGGGGCGGACTATGGCTACACCTTC
CDR3: CASSLGADYGYTF

V: TRBV13
J: TRBJ2-1
size: NA
D: TRBD2
DNA: TGTGCCAGCAGCTTAAGGGGGCTAGCGGGGAGCTACAATGAGCAGTTCTTC
CDR3: CASSLRGLAGSYNEQFF

V: TRBV20-1
J: TRBJ2-7
size: NA
D: NA
DNA: TGCAGTGCTAGTAATCCCCCCAACGAGCAGTACTTC
CDR3: CSASNPPNEQYF

V: TRBV30
J: TRBJ2-6
size: NA
D: TRBD1
DNA: TGTGCCTGGAGGATGACAGGGGGTTCGAACAACGTCCTGACTTTC
CDR3: CAWRMTGGSNNVLTF

V: TRBV12-5
J: TRBJ2-3
size: NA
D: TRBD2
DNA: TGTGCTAGTGGTCCATTACAGGGGACTAGCGGGATCGTAAAGTATTTT
CDR3: CASGPLQGTSGIVKYF

V: TRBV19
J: TRBJ2-3
size: NA
D: TRBD1
DNA: TGTGCCAGTAGTATAGATTTACCGGGACAGGGGACAGATACGCAGTATTTT
CDR3: CASSIDLPGQGTDTQYF

V: TRBV5-8
J: TRBJ2-7
size: few
D: TRBD1
DNA: TGTGCCAGCAGCAGGGCACAGGGGGTCCGAGAGCAGTACTTC
CDR3: CASSRAQGVREQYF

V: TRBV28
J: TRBJ1-2
size: NA
D: NA
DNA: TGTGCCAGCATTAGGACAGATAACTATGGCTACACCTTC
CDR3: CASIRTDNYGYTF

V: TRBV7-9
J: TRBJ2-1
size: once
D: NA
DNA: TGTGCCAGCACCCCCGGTTTTTCCTTGGACAATGAGCAGTTCTTC
CDR3: CASTPGFSLDNEQFF

V: TRBV3-1/TRBV3-2
J: TRBJ1-1
size: once
D: NA
DNA: TGTGCCAGCAGCCAAGATCTCCGGGATGAAGCTTTCTTT
CDR3: CASSQDLRDEAFF

V: TRBV12-3/TRBV12-4
J: TRBJ2-1
size: NA
D: NA
DNA: TGTGCCAGCAGTTTCCGGGAGCAGTTCTTC
CDR3: CASSFREQFF